This T cell receptor (beta chain) comes out of a study of T cell responses to AZD1222 COVID-19 vaccine. Study conclusions and caveats: Sampling captured repertoires only after the peak T cell response.

To note about this clone: What it binds is unknown.

Using immunoSEQ multiplex PCR, the repertoire was profiled, and TCRdb retains in-frame clones only, with some absent. This table holds more than 85,000 clones, about 90% found once. The germline gives CDR1 MNHEY, CDR2 SVGAGI. The length of the CDR3 is 15 residues. Between the trimmed V and J ends, which lost 5 bases and 4 bases, there was a span of 15 bases. The chain links TRBV6-5 to TRBJ1-5; D ambiguous. This TCR was recovered from an adult in good health. Specimen: peripheral blood, collected on day 0 of AZD1222 vaccination. The CDR3 region has the DNA TGTGCCAGCAGTCCGAAGATTACGACAAATCAGCCCCAGCATTTT. Translated: CASSPKITTNQPQHF.